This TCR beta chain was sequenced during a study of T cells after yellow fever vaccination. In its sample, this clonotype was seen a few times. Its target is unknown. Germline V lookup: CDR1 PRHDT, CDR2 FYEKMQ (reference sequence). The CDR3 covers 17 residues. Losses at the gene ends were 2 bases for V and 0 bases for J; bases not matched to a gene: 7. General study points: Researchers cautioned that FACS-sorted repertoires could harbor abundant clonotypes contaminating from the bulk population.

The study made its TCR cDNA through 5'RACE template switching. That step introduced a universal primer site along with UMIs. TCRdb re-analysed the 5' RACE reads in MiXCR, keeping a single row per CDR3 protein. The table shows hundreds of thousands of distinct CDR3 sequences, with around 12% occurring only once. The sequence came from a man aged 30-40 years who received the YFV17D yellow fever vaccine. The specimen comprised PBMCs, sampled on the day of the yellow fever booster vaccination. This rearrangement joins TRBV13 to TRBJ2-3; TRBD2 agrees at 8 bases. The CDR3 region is CASSLSGLGSSTDTQYF. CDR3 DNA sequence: TGTGCCAGCAGCTTATCGGGACTAGGAAGTAGCACAGATACGCAGTATTTT. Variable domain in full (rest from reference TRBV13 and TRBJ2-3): AAGVIQSPRHLIKEKRETATLKCYPIPRHDTVYWYQQGPGQDPQFLISFYEKMQSDKGSIPDRFSAQQFSDYHSELNMSSLELGDSALYFCASSLSGLGSSTDTQYFGPGTRLTVL.